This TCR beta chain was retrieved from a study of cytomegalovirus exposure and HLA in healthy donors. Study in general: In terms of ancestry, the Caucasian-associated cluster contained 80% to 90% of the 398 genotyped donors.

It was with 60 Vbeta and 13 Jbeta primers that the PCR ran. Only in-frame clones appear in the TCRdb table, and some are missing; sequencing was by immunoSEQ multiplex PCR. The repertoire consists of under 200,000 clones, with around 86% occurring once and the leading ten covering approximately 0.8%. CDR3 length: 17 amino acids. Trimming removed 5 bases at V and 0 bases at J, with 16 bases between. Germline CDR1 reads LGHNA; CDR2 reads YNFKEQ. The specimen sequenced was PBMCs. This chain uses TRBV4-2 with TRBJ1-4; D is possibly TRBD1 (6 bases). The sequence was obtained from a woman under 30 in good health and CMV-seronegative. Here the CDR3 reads CASSGQGPLATNEKLFF. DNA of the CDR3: TGTGCCAGCAGCGGGCAGGGGCCACTTGCAACTAATGAAAAACTGTTTTTT.